This T cell receptor (beta chain) came from a study of shared clonotypes between healthy human individuals. Points on this clone: The antigen remains undetermined.

Points from the study as a whole: A generally larger estimated richness was seen in naive subsets than in memory subsets. Among four donors, about 4.6% of naive CD4 clonotypes were found in common. The researchers took only blood, and tissue repertoires probably look different.

Libraries were prepared by immunoSEQ multiplex PCR; TCRdb keeps only in-frame clonotypes and omits some of them. The profile shows 2 million to 2.5 million clones, just under 95% of them singletons. All of the donors resided in Nashville, Tennessee, and each was a Caucasian adult. This CDR3 comprises 16 residues. V gave up 5 bases and J gave up 3 bases; unmatched junction bases: 8. Germline V gene sequence: CDR1 MNHEY, CDR2 SMNVEV (reference sequence). The sequenced sample was naive CD4+ T cells from PBMCs. Described subset: CD45RA+ positively selected. The TCR comes from a man aged 18 to 30 in good health. Some clones in this sample may be carry-over from other donors' samples. The J gene is TRBJ1-5, the V gene TRBV27, with 9 bases fitting TRBD1. The CDR3 here is CASSPRTGVNNQPQHF. In nucleotides, the CDR3 is TGTGCCAGCAGTCCACGGACAGGGGTAAACAATCAGCCCCAGCATTTT.